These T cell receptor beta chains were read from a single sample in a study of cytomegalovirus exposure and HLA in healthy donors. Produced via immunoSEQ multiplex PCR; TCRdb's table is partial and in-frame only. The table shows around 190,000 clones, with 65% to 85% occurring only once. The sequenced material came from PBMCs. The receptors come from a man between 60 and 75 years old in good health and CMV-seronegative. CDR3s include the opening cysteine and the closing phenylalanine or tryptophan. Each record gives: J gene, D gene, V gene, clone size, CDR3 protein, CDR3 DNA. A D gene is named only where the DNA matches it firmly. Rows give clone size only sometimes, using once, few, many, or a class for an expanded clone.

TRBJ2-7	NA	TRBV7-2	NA	CASGREYEQYF	TGTGCCAGCGGAAGGGAGTACGAGCAGTACTTC
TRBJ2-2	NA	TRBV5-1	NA	CASSQGRQPNTGELFF	TGCGCCAGCAGCCAAGGTCGACAGCCAAACACCGGGGAGCTGTTTTTT
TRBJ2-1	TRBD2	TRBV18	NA	CASSLMPGTSGGSEQFF	TGTGCCAGCTCACTCATGCCTGGGACTAGCGGGGGGAGTGAGCAGTTCTTC
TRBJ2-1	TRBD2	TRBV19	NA	CASSPRTSGTFVDEQFF	TGTGCCAGTAGTCCCCGGACTAGCGGGACTTTCGTGGATGAGCAGTTCTTC
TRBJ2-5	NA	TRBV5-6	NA	CASSLWGQWETQYF	TGTGCCAGCAGCTTGTGGGGCCAGTGGGAGACCCAGTACTTC
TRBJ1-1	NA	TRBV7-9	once	CASRPTVNTEAFF	TGTGCCAGCAGACCAACAGTGAACACTGAAGCTTTCTTT
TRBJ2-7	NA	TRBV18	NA	CASSPQSYEQYF	TGTGCCAGCTCACCCCAATCCTACGAGCAGTACTTC
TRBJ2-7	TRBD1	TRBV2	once	CASSEWQGAYEQYF	TGTGCCAGCAGTGAGTGGCAGGGGGCCTACGAGCAGTACTTC
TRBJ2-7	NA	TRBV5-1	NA	CASSLEGGPSSYEQYF	TGCGCCAGCAGCTTGGAGGGGGGGCCAAGCTCCTACGAGCAGTACTTC
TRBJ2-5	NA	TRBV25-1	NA	CASSAWGDQETQYF	TGTGCCAGCAGTGCCTGGGGGGACCAAGAGACCCAGTACTTC
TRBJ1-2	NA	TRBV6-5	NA	CASSYTRQDGYTF	TGTGCCAGCAGTTACACCCGACAGGATGGCTACACCTTC
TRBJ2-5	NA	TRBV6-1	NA	CASIAQGRETQYF	TGTGCCAGCATTGCACAGGGGAGGGAGACCCAGTACTTC
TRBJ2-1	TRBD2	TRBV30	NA	CAWTGEGGPWNEQFF	TGTGCCTGGACCGGCGAGGGAGGGCCATGGAATGAGCAGTTCTTC
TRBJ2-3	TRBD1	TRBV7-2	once	CASSEGTGGLDTQYF	TGTGCCAGCAGCGAAGGGACAGGGGGCCTAGATACGCAGTATTTT
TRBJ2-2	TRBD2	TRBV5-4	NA	CASSPTTSGRLWELFF	TGTGCCAGCAGCCCCACGACTAGCGGGAGGCTATGGGAGCTGTTTTTT
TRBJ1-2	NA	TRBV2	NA	CASRGGGYTF	TGTGCCAGCAGAGGAGGTGGCTACACCTTC
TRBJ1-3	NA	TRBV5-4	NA	CASSGRDGNTIYF	TGTGCCAGCAGCGGCAGGGATGGAAACACCATATATTTT
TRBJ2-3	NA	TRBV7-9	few	CASSLRTTGTDTQYF	TGTGCCAGCAGCTTGAGGACTACCGGCACAGATACGCAGTATTTT
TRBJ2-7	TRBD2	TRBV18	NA	CASSSGTSGRLDEQYF	TGTGCCAGCTCATCCGGGACTAGCGGGAGACTCGACGAGCAGTACTTC
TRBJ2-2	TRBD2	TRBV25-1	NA	CASSETRLAGYTGELFF	TGTGCCAGCAGTGAGACCCGACTAGCGGGGTACACCGGGGAGCTGTTTTTT
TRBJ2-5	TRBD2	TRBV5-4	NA	CASSPLAGGPGEQYF	TGTGCCAGCAGCCCTCTAGCGGGAGGGCCGGGTGAGCAGTACTTC
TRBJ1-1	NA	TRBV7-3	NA	CASSPNRNTEAFF	TGTGCCAGCAGCCCGAACAGGAACACTGAAGCTTTCTTT
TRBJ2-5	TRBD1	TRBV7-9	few	CASSSPGGTGQETQYF	TGTGCCAGCAGCTCACCAGGTGGGACAGGTCAAGAGACCCAGTACTTC
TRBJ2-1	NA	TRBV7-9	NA	CASSLAGSHEQFF	TGTGCCAGCAGCTTAGCGGGCAGCCACGAGCAGTTCTTC
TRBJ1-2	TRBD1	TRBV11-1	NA	CASSLEGQGIYGYTF	TGTGCCAGCAGCTTAGAGGGACAGGGGATCTATGGCTACACCTTC
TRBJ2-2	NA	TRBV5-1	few	CASSRSTGNTGELFF	TGCGCCAGCAGCCGGTCGACAGGAAACACCGGGGAGCTGTTTTTT